This entry describes one T cell receptor beta chain. Its cognate antigen is unknown. This sample is drawn from a study of shared clonotypes between healthy human individuals. Findings and caveats of the study: Although depth was large, rarefaction showed that sequencing of the sorted subsets was incomplete.

Sequencing used immunoSEQ multiplex PCR; TCRdb keeps in-frame clones, though not all of them. Of about 2,500,000 clones listed, around nine tenths are singletons. Donors had no recently reported acute infections or vaccinations and were HIV-negative. Donors comprised only Caucasian adults living in Nashville, Tennessee. The CD4+ fraction was divided into a CD45RA+ naive subset and a CD45RA-negative memory subset. V was shortened by 0 bases and J by 7 bases, with 23 bases between the two germline ends. Germline V CDR1 and CDR2: SGHRS, YFSETQ. The CDR3 loop spans 17 amino acids. The TCR sequence derives from a man aged 18 to 30 in good health. V usage is TRBV5-1 and J usage is TRBJ2-7, with a weak D call TRBD2 (6 bases). The sequenced material came from naive CD4+ T cells sorted from blood. Subset here: CD45RA+ positively selected. CDR3 sequence reads: CASSLVGGWGFPGEQYF. Written as DNA, the CDR3 is TGCGCCAGCAGCTTGGTGGGGGGATGGGGCTTCCCAGGGGAGCAGTACTTC. The full variable domain, rest sourced from reference TRBV5-1 and TRBJ2-7, is KAGVTQTPRYLIKTRGQQVTLSCSPISGHRSVSWYQQTPGQGLQFLFEYFSETQRNKGNFPGRFSGRQFSNSRSEMNVSTLELGDSALYLCASSLVGGWGFPGEQYFGPGTRLTVT.